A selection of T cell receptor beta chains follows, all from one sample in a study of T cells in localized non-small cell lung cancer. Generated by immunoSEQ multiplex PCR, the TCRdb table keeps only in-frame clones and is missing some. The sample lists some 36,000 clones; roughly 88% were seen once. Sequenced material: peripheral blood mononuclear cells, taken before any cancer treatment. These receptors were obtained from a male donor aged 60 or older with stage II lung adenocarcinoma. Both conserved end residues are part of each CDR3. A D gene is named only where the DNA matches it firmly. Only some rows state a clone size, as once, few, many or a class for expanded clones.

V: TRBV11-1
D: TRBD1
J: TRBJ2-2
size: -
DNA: TGTGCCAGCAGCCCGGCGGGACAGGGGGCTGGGGAGCTGTTTTTT
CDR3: CASSPAGQGAGELFF

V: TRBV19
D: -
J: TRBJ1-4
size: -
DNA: TGTGCCAGTAGTGTACAAAGACTCGCAACTAATGAAAAACTGTTTTTT
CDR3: CASSVQRLATNEKLFF

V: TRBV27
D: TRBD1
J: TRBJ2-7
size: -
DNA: TGTGCCAGCAGTTTGTCGATGGACAGGGCCTACGAGCAGTACTTC
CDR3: CASSLSMDRAYEQYF

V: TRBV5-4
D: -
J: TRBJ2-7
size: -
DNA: TGTGCCAGCAGCCGGGACTTTTCCTACGAGCAGTACTTC
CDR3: CASSRDFSYEQYF

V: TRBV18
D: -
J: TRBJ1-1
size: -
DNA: TGTGCCAGCTCACCACCGGCGACAGGGAACACTGAAGCTTTCTTT
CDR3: CASSPPATGNTEAFF

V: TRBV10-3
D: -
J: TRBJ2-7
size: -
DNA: TGTGCCATCAAAAGCGGCACCTACGAGCAGTACTTC
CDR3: CAIKSGTYEQYF

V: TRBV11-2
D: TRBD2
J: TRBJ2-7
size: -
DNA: TGTGCCAGCAGCCTCGATACTAGCGGGAGCTACGAGCAGTACTTC
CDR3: CASSLDTSGSYEQYF

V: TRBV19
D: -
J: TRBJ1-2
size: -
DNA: TGTGCCAGTAGTATAGGGGGCGCGGACCGCTATGGCTACACCTTC
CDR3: CASSIGGADRYGYTF

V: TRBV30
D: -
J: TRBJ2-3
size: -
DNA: TGTGCCTGGAGTCCCGGGGGCACAGATACGCAGTATTTT
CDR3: CAWSPGGTDTQYF

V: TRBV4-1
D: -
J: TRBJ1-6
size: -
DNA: TGCGCCAGCAGCCAGGTGGGGGGCAAAACTGGGCGCTATAATTCACCCCTCCACTTT
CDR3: CASSQVGGKTGRYNSPLHF

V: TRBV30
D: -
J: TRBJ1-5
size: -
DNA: TGTGCCTGCGCGGTGGGGGGGTCCAATCAGCCCCAGCATTTT
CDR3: CACAVGGSNQPQHF

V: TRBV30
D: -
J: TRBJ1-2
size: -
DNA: TGTGCCTGGAGTGTGGGGCTTGAGGCTGGCTACACCTTC
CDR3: CAWSVGLEAGYTF

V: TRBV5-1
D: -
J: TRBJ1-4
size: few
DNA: TGCGCCAGCAGCTTGCAAAGGGGTGCTAATGAAAAACTGTTTTTT
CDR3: CASSLQRGANEKLFF

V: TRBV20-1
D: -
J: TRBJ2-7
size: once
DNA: TGCAGTGCTAGAGAGACCTACGAGCAGTACTTC
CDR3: CSARETYEQYF

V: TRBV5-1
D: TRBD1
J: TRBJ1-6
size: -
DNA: TGCGCCAGCAGGTTGACAGGGGGAAGGGTAGCACCCCTCCACTTT
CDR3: CASRLTGGRVAPLHF

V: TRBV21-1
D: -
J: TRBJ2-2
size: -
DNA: TGTGCCAGCAGCAACGGGACTTTAGCCGCCGGGGAGCTGTTTTTT
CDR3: CASSNGTLAAGELFF

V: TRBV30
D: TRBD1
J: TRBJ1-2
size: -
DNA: TGTGCCTGGAGTGTACAGATTGAGACAGGGTTTGGCTACACCTTC
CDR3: CAWSVQIETGFGYTF

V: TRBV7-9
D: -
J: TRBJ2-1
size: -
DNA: TGTGCCAGCAGCCTGTCCGATAGCGGTTGGAGGACGCGCAATGAGCAGTTCTTC
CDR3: CASSLSDSGWRTRNEQFF

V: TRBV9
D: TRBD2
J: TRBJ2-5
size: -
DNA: TGTGCCAGCAGCGGACGAGCGGGAAGAGAGACCCAGTACTTC
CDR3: CASSGRAGRETQYF

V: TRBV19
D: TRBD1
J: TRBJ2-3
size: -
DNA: TGTGCCAGCAGGACAGGAACTAGCACAGATACGCAGTATTTT
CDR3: CASRTGTSTDTQYF

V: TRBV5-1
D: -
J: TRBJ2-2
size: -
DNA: TGCGCCAGCAGCTTGCGGCCTGGGGACACCGGGGAGCTGTTTTTT
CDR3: CASSLRPGDTGELFF

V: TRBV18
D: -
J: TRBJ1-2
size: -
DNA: TGTGCCAGCTCCTCAGGAGGATTGAACTATGGCTACACCTTC
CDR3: CASSSGGLNYGYTF

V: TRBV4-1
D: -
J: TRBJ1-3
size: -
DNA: TGCGCCAGCAGCCAACCACTGGGGCGAGCTGGAAACACCATATATTTT
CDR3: CASSQPLGRAGNTIYF

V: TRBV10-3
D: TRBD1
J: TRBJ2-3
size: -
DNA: TGTGCCATCAGGGACAGGGAGGTGTCAGATACGCAGTATTTT
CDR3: CAIRDREVSDTQYF

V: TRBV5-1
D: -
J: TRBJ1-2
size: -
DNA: TGCGCCAGCAGCTTTGAGGGAGACTATGGCTACACCTTC
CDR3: CASSFEGDYGYTF

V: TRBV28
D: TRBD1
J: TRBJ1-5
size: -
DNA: TGTGCCAGCAGGAAAGAGACAGGGGGGACGTATAAAGGCAATCAGCCCCAGCATTTT
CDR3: CASRKETGGTYKGNQPQHF

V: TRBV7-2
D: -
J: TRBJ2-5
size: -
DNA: TGTGCCAGCAGCCCGCTAGCCCGGGGGGAGACCCAGTACTTC
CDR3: CASSPLARGETQYF

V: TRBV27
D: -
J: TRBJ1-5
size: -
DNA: TGTGCCAGCAGGAGCCAAGATCAGCCCCAGCATTTT
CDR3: CASRSQDQPQHF

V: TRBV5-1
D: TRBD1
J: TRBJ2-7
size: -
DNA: TGCGCCAGCAGCTACGGGGACAGGAGTTCCAACGAGCAGTACTTC
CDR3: CASSYGDRSSNEQYF

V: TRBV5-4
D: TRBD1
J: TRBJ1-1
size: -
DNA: TGTGCCAGCAGCCCAATAAGAACCGGGACAGGGGCTGAAGCTTTCTTT
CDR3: CASSPIRTGTGAEAFF

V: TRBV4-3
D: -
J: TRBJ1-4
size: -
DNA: TGCGCCAGCAGCCAGCTTGACAGTGACCTTAATGAAAAACTGTTTTTT
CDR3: CASSQLDSDLNEKLFF

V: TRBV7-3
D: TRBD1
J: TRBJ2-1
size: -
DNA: TGTGCCAGCAGCCCTCCGCCGGGACAGGGGAACCACAATGAGCAGTTCTTC
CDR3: CASSPPPGQGNHNEQFF

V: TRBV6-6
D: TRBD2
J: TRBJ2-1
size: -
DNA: TGTGCCAGCAGGACCGCGGGGGGCTCCTACAATGAGCAGTTCTTC
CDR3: CASRTAGGSYNEQFF

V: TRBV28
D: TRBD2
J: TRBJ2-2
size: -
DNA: TGTGCCAGCAGTTTAAAGCTAGCGGGAGTACCCGGGGAGCTGTTTTTT
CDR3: CASSLKLAGVPGELFF

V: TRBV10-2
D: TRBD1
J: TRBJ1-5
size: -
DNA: TGCGCCAGCAAGGGGGCGGGCAATCAGCCCCAGCATTTT
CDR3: CASKGAGNQPQHF

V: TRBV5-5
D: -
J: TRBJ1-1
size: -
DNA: TGTGCCAGCAGCTTGGTCGCGAACACTGAAGCTTTCTTT
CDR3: CASSLVANTEAFF

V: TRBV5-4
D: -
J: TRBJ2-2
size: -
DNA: TGTGCCAGCAGCTTACAGGGACACACCGGGGAGCTGTTTTTT
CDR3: CASSLQGHTGELFF

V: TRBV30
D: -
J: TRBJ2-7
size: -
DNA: TGTGCCTGGAGTCGTGGCGGGACCATTCCCTACGAGCAGTACTTC
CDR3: CAWSRGGTIPYEQYF

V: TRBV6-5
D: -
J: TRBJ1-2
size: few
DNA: TGTGCCAGCAGTCCCGAGACGGGGGGCAGCACCTTC
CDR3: CASSPETGGSTF

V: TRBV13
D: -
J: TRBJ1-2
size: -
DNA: TGTGCCAGCAGCTTAATCAGTGCTCACTTCTATGGCTACACCTTC
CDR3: CASSLISAHFYGYTF

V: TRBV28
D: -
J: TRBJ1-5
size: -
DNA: TGTGCCAGCACTTTGCAGGGATCCCAGCATTTT
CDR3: CASTLQGSQHF

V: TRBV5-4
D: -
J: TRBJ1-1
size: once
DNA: TGTGCCAGCAGCTTACCGTGGCAGGCTGAAGCTTTCTTT
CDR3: CASSLPWQAEAFF

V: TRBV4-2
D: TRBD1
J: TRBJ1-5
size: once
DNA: TGTGCCAGCAGCCAAGATCTGGGGACAGGGGGGATGCAGCCCCAGCATTTT
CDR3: CASSQDLGTGGMQPQHF

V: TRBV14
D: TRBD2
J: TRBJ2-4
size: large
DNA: TGTGCCAGCAGCCCTCCCCGGGGGGGAGGTCGCATAGCCAAAAACATTCAGTACTTC
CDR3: CASSPPRGGGRIAKNIQYF

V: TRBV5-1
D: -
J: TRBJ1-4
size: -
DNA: TGCGCCAGCAGCTTGTTGGGGGGTGAAAAACTGTTTTTT
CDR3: CASSLLGGEKLFF

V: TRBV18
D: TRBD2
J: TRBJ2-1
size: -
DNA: TGTGCCAGCTCATTCTCGGGAGGGGGGAATGAGCAGTTCTTC
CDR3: CASSFSGGGNEQFF

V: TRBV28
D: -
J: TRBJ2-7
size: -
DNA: TGTGCCAGCAGTTCCCCCCTTTCGGGCCTATCCTACGAGCAGTACTTC
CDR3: CASSSPLSGLSYEQYF

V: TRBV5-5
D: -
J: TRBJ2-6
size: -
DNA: TGTGCCAGCAGCTCGGACAGACCCTCTGGGGCCAACGTCCTGACTTTC
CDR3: CASSSDRPSGANVLTF

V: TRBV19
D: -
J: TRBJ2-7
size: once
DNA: TGTGCCAGTAGTATTACAGAGGCCAGGTTCTACGAGCAGTACTTC
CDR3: CASSITEARFYEQYF

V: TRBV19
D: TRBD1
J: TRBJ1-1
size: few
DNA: TGTGCCAGTAGTGAACCGGGACAGCGTGAAGCTTTCTTT
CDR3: CASSEPGQREAFF

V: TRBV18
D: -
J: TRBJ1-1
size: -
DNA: TGTGCCAGCTCAGAACAGAGAAACACTGAAGCTTTCTTT
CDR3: CASSEQRNTEAFF

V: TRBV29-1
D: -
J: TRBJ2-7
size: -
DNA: TGCAGCGTTGAAGACCGGGACACCATACTGAACTTC
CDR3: CSVEDRDTILNF

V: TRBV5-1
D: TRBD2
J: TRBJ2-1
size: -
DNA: TGCGCCAGCAGCTTTCTAGCGGGAGAAGGAAATGAGCAGTTCTTC
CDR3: CASSFLAGEGNEQFF

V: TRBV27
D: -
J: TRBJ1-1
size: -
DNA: TGTGCCAGCAGTTTATCGAGACAGGCGAACACTGAAGCTTTCTTT
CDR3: CASSLSRQANTEAFF